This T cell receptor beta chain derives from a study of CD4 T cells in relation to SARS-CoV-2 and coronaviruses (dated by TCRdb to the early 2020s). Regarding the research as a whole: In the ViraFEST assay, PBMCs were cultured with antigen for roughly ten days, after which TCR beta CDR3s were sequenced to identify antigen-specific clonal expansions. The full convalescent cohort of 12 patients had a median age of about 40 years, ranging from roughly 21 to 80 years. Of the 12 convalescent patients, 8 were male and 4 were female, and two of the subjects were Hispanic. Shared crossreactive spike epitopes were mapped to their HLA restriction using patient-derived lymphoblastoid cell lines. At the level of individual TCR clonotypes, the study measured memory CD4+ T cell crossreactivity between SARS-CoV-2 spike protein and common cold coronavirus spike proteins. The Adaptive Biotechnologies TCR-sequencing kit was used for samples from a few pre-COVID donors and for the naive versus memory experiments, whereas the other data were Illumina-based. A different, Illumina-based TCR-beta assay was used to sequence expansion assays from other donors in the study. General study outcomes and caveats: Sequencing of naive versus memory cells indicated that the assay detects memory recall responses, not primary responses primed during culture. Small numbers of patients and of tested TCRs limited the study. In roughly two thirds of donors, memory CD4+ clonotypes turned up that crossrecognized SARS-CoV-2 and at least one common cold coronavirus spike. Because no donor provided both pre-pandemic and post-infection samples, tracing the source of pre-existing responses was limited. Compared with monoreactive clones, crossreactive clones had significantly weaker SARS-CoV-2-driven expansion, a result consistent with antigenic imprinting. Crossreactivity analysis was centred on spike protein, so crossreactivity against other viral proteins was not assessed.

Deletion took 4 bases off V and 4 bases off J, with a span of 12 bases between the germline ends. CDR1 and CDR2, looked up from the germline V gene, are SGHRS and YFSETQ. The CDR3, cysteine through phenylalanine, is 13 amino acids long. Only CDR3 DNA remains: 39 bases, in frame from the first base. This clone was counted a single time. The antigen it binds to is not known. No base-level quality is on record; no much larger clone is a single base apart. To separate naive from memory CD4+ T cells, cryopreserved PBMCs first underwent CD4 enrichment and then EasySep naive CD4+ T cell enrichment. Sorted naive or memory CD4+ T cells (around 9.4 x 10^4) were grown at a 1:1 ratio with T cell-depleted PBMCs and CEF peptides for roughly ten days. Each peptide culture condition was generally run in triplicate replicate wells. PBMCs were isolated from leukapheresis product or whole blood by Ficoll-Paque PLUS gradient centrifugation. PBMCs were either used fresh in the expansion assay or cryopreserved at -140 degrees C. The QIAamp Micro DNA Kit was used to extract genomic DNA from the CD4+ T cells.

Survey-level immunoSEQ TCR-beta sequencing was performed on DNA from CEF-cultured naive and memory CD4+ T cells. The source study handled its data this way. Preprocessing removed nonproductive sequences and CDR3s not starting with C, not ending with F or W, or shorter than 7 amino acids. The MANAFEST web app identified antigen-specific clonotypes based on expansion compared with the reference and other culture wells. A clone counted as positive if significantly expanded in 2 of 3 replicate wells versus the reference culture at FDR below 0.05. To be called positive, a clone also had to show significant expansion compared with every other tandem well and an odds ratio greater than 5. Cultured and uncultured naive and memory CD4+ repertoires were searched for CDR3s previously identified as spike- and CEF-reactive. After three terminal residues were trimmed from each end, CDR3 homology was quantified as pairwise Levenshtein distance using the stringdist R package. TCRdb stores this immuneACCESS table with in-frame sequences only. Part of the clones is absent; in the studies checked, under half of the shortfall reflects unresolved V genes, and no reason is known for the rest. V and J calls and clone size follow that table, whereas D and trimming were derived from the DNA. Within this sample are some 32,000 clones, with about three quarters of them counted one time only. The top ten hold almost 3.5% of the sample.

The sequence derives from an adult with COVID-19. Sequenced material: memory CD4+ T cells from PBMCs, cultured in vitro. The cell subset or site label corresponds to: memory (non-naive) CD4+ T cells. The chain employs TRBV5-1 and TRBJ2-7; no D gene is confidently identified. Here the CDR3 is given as CASSPAGPYEQYF. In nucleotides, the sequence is TGCGCCAGCAGCCCCGCCGGGCCGTACGAGCAGTACTTC. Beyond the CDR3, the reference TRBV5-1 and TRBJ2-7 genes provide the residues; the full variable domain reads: KAGVTQTPRYLIKTRGQQVTLSCSPISGHRSVSWYQQTPGQGLQFLFEYFSETQRNKGNFPGRFSGRQFSNSRSEMNVSTLELGDSALYLCASSPAGPYEQYFGPGTRLTVT.